Shown below are 22 T cell receptor beta chains from a single sample sequenced in a study of control samples from healthy donors and cancer patients (dated by TCRdb to the early 2020s). The library was produced with the immunoSEQ multiplex PCR assay. TCRdb carries this immuneACCESS record with in-frame sequences only. Its versions omit some clonotypes, under half of them owing to an unresolved V gene in the studies checked, with the rest unexplained. Across this sample there are roughly 100,000 clones, with around 89% seen only once. Over 15% of the sample lies in the top ten. Sequenced input: PBMCs. All receptors come from a man between 60 and 75 years old with lung cancer.

The chain uses TRBV4-1 and TRBJ1-2, with D tentatively TRBD1 (6 bases). This CDR3 region has 15 residues. CDR1 MGHRA and CDR2 YSYEKL come from the germline V gene. V gave up 5 bases and J gave up 7 bases, with 20 bases separating them. This CDR3 is CASSYPGGPTGGYTF. The CDR3 DNA follows: TGCGCCAGCAGCTATCCCGGGGGGCCCACGGGTGGCTACACCTTC.

This clone showed up just once. This chain joins TRBV2 and TRBJ1-1, with 7 bases matching TRBD1. Looked up from germline, CDR1 is SNHLY and CDR2 is FYNNEI. The CDR3 contains 15 residues. The ends lost 6 bases at V and 7 bases at J; junction bases unmatched: 14. The CDR3 here is CASSYANLRDSEAFF. CDR3 nucleotide sequence: TGTGCCAGCAGCTATGCCAACCTCCGGGACAGTGAAGCTTTCTTT.

The V gene is TRBV5-1, the J gene TRBJ1-1, with D perhaps TRBD1 (6 bases). CDR3 size: 13 residues. Per germline, CDR1 SGHRS and CDR2 YFSETQ. The V end lost 6 bases, the J end lost 8 bases, and 17 bases lay between the germline ends. DNA for the CDR3: TGCGCCAGCACCTTTGGGGTTACAGGGGAAGCTTTCTTT. Encoded protein: CASTFGVTGEAFF.

V gene TRBV9 combines with J gene TRBJ2-3; D ambiguous. The CDR3 is 11 residues long. CDR1 is SGDLS and CDR2 is YYNGEE in the germline V gene. V was shortened by 3 bases and J by 5 bases, with 4 bases between the two germline ends. The CDR3 coding sequence is TGTGCCAGCAGCGCGGGAGATACGCAGTATTTT. It translates to CASSAGDTQYF.

The V and J genes are TRBV25-1 and TRBJ1-4, with D hard to call. Germline V lookup: CDR1 MGHDK, CDR2 SYGVNS. Trimming removed 2 bases at V and 0 bases at J, with 13 bases between. The CDR3 runs 17 residues. The CDR3 here is CASSEARTAATNEKLFF. The CDR3 nucleotides read TGTGCCAGCAGTGAAGCTAGGACGGCTGCAACTAATGAAAAACTGTTTTTT.

The V gene is TRBV6-1, the J gene TRBJ2-7; no reliable D call. Germline V gene sequence: CDR1 MNHNS, CDR2 SASEGT. The ends were cut back, 1 base at V and 5 bases at J, with 9 bases in the middle. The length of the CDR3 is 13 residues. The CDR3 coding sequence is TGTGCCAGCAGTGAAGGGGATAGGAACGAGCAGTACTTC. It translates to CASSEGDRNEQYF.

This rearrangement joins TRBV3-1 (or the pseudogene TRBV3-2) to TRBJ1-1; D unresolved. The CDR3 is 14 amino acids. Germline V gene data show CDR1 as LGHDT and CDR2 as YNNKEL (reference sequence). V lost 1 base to trimming and J lost 4 bases, with 10 bases between them. CDR3 in amino acids: CASSQAADVTEAFF. DNA of the CDR3: TGTGCCAGCAGCCAAGCCGCCGACGTCACTGAAGCTTTCTTT.

This clone was recorded only once. This rearrangement joins TRBV2 to TRBJ1-6; D is uncertain. From germline, CDR1 is SNHLY and CDR2 FYNNEI. CDR3 length: 13 amino acids. The germline V and J ends were trimmed by 7 bases and 7 bases, with 11 bases remaining between them. CDR3 bases: TGTGCCAGCAAACCAGACAAAAATTCACCCCTCCACTTT. Encoded protein: CASKPDKNSPLHF.

V usage is TRBV6-5 and J usage is TRBJ2-7; the D call may be TRBD1 or TRBD2 (5 bases each). Trimming pared 11 bases from V and 3 bases from J, leaving 20 bases between. Germline V lookup: CDR1 MNHEY, CDR2 SVGAGI. The CDR3 consists of 14 residues. CDR3 residues: CASGRRWGSYEQYF. DNA of the CDR3: TGTGCCTCGGGACGTAGGTGGGGAAGCTACGAGCAGTACTTC.

This chain joins TRBV7-6 and TRBJ2-3; tentatively, D is TRBD2 (7 bases). Germline V gene sequence: CDR1 SGHVS, CDR2 FNYEAQ. CDR3 length: 15 amino acids. With 2 bases removed from V and 1 base from J, the gap between germline ends came to 10 bases. The CDR3, as DNA: TGTGCCAGCAGCTTATGGGGGGGCCGCACAGATACGCAGTATTTT. As protein: CASSLWGGRTDTQYF.

V is TRBV4-1 and J is TRBJ1-3; no clear D. This CDR3 is 16 amino acids long. The germline V gene encodes CDR1 MGHRA and CDR2 YSYEKL. Trimming pared 8 bases from V and 0 bases from J, leaving 17 bases between. CDR3 DNA: TGCGCCAGCGCCCAGGACTCGTGGAACTCTGGAAACACCATATATTTT. Amino acids: CASAQDSWNSGNTIYF.

V usage is TRBV5-1 and J usage is TRBJ2-3; 9 bases agree with TRBD2. The length of the CDR3 is 16 residues. The ends lost 3 bases at V and 3 bases at J; junction bases unmatched: 8. Per the germline V gene, CDR1 is SGHRS and CDR2 is YFSETQ. The CDR3 nucleotides are TGCGCCAGCAGCTCGGTTAGCGGGGGTTGGACAGATACGCAGTATTTT. It is translated as CASSSVSGGWTDTQYF. The variable domain in full, with the rest retrieved from reference TRBV5-1 and TRBJ2-3, is KAGVTQTPRYLIKTRGQQVTLSCSPISGHRSVSWYQQTPGQGLQFLFEYFSETQRNKGNFPGRFSGRQFSNSRSEMNVSTLELGDSALYLCASSSVSGGWTDTQYFGPGTRLTVL.

This clone showed up many times. The chain recombines TRBV12-3 or TRBV12-4 with TRBJ1-5; no definite D call. The CDR3 consists of 12 residues. V was shortened by 8 bases and J by 3 bases, with 8 bases between the two germline ends. As DNA, the CDR3 is TGTGCCAGCGCGGGCAACAATCAGCCCCAGCATTTT. It specifies CASAGNNQPQHF.

In DNA form, the CDR3 reads TGTGCCACCAGCCAAAACAGGGGCCCCGGGGAAGAGACCCAGTACTTC. Translating it yields CATSQNRGPGEETQYF. The rearrangement links TRBV15 to TRBJ2-5, with 7 bases lining up with TRBD1. This CDR3 contains 16 residues. Germline V gives CDR1 LNHNV, CDR2 YYDKDF (reference sequence). The V gene end was trimmed by 5 bases and the J gene end by 3 bases; junction bases not matched to a gene: 12.

The V call is TRBV5-1, the J call TRBJ2-1, with TRBD1 as a possible D gene (5 bases). V was clipped by 1 base and J by 4 bases, with 18 bases between them. CDR1 SGHRS and CDR2 YFSETQ come from the germline V gene. The CDR3 extends over 17 amino acids. CDR3 nucleotides: TGCGCCAGCAGCTTGTTTAGTGCAGGACACCAGTACAATGAGCAGTTCTTC. Translated, it gives CASSLFSAGHQYNEQFF.

The chain employs TRBV11-3 and TRBJ2-1; 10 bases are shared with TRBD2. Trimming at V came to 5 bases and at J to 4 bases, leaving 5 bases not matched to a gene. Germline CDR1 and CDR2: SGHNT and YENEEA. CDR3 length: 15 amino acids. This chain's CDR3 is CASSQLAGTYNEQFF. In DNA form, the CDR3 reads TGTGCCAGCAGCCAACTAGCGGGGACTTACAATGAGCAGTTCTTC.

The V gene is TRBV5-1, the J gene TRBJ1-4; TRBD1 aligns across 9 bases. V shed 3 bases, J shed 6 bases, and the junction held 6 bases outside the gene matches. The CDR3 contains 15 residues. Germline values: CDR1 SGHRS, CDR2 YFSETQ. This chain's CDR3 is CASSSRQGVDEKLFF. CDR3 nucleotides: TGCGCCAGCAGCTCCAGACAGGGGGTGGATGAAAAACTGTTTTTT.

This clone was detected once. The chain has TRBV7-3 and TRBJ2-2, with D unclear. CDR3 length equals 15 residues. V was trimmed by 5 bases and J by 4 bases, leaving 14 bases between them. Germline CDR1 and CDR2: SGHTA and FQGTGA. The CDR3 bases are TGTGCCAGCAGCCCTTCACCGCCGCGCACCGGGGAGCTGTTTTTT. Protein product: CASSPSPPRTGELFF.

The DNA of the CDR3 is TGTGCCAGCAGGACCGGGACGGGTTTCGGGGAGCTGTTTTTT. This gives the protein CASRTGTGFGELFF. The chain joins TRBV6-5 to TRBJ2-2, with D perhaps assigned TRBD1 or TRBD2 (5 bases each). V was pared by 6 bases and J by 7 bases, with 15 bases between. The V gene's germline CDR1 is MNHEY and CDR2 SVGAGI. The CDR3 length is 14 residues.

The chain uses TRBV7-2 and TRBJ2-3, with 9 bases that match TRBD1. Germline V gives CDR1 SGHTA, CDR2 FQGNSA. J was trimmed by 2 bases and V by 6 bases; bases with no gene match: 9. The CDR3 is 16 residues long. The CDR3, as DNA: TGTGCCAGCAGTCCGGGGGGACAGGGAAACACAGATACGCAGTATTTT. It is translated as CASSPGGQGNTDTQYF.

V gene TRBV5-6 combines with J gene TRBJ1-1; D ambiguous. This CDR3 has 15 residues. Trimming removed 0 bases at V and 1 base at J, with 10 bases between. Germline assignment: CDR1 SGHDT and CDR2 YYEEEE. The CDR3 coding sequence is TGTGCCAGCAGCTTGGTAGGCTGGAAGAACACTGAAGCTTTCTTT. Residues: CASSLVGWKNTEAFF.

The gene calls are TRBV27 and TRBJ2-7, with 7 bases lining up with TRBD1. Germline loops: CDR1 MNHEY, CDR2 SMNVEV (reference sequence). V was pared by 2 bases and J by 4 bases, with 11 bases of the junction left unmatched. The CDR3 is 16 amino acids. The CDR3 reads CASSLGTSTGPYEQYF. The CDR3 DNA reads TGTGCCAGCAGTTTAGGGACCTCGACAGGGCCATACGAGCAGTACTTC.